The rows below give T cell receptor beta chains drawn from one sample of a study of blood T cell repertoires in COVID-19. Method: immunoSEQ multiplex PCR; TCRdb's copy keeps in-frame clones and lacks some. In the table there are about 170,000 clones, about 85% of which are singletons. Specimen: peripheral blood. The receptors derive from a man between 60 and 75 years old who had recovered from COVID-19. CDR3s include the opening cysteine and the closing phenylalanine or tryptophan. Clone size appears in some rows only: once, few, many, or a class for an expanded clone.

size | J | V | CDR3
once | TRBJ1-1 | TRBV6-5 | CASTHQRLNTEAFF
NA | TRBJ1-2 | TRBV13 | CASRHQGAIYGYTF
NA | TRBJ2-7 | TRBV5-1 | CASSLVGGLDYEQYF
few | TRBJ2-5 | TRBV3-1/TRBV3-2 | CASSQDKGAGETQYF
NA | TRBJ1-1 | TRBV27 | CASSLLGGEAFF
NA | TRBJ2-7 | TRBV6-6 | CASSSLGGRPAYEQYF
NA | TRBJ2-1 | TRBV3-1/TRBV3-2 | CASSQEWRSSYNEQFF
once | TRBJ1-3 | TRBV3-1/TRBV3-2 | CASSARQVGNTIYF
NA | TRBJ1-5 | TRBV5-6 | CASSSAGQYVHQPQHF
NA | TRBJ2-3 | TRBV7-9 | CASSLTSGGADTQYF
NA | TRBJ2-7 | TRBV21-1 | CASSTDRGPGKQYF
NA | TRBJ2-1 | TRBV4-1 | CASRPGQGFYNEQFF
NA | TRBJ2-7 | TRBV5-1 | CASSLEGYEQYF
NA | TRBJ1-1 | TRBV25-1 | CASGGLTGNTEAFF
few | TRBJ2-3 | TRBV19 | CASSIAGGTDTQYF
NA | TRBJ1-4 | TRBV9 | CASSENGESNEKLFF
NA | TRBJ2-5 | TRBV3-1/TRBV3-2 | CASSQDTGVWETQYF
NA | TRBJ2-7 | TRBV1 | CTSGGGGAYEQYF